What follows is one TCR beta chain and its context. This clone was observed many times. There is no known antigen for this receptor. No base quality values were provided; no much bigger clone lies one nucleotide off. Other DNA sequences from this sample encode an identical CDR3 as well. This entry comes from a study of shared clonotypes between healthy human individuals (dated by TCRdb to about 2020). In terms of the full investigation: The cohort included three men and a couple of women between 18 and 49 years of age. The study deeply sequenced blood TCR repertoires of about five healthy adults to estimate repertoire size and the extent of clonotype sharing between individuals. For each donor, three plates each were used for CD4 naive and CD4 memory, two plates were used for CD8 naive, and one plate was used for CD8 memory. Per donor, leukapheresis produced somewhere between about 0.9 and 9.5 billion PBMCs. Libraries were prepared and TCR repertoires were sequenced by different laboratories using diverse techniques, in order to increase sequencing depth and limit assay-specific biases. General conclusions and limits of the study: Larger estimated clonotype richness was generally found for naive subsets than for memory subsets. Roughly 5% of naive CD4, 3.5% of naive CD8, approximately 2.2% of memory CD4, and approximately 0.39% of memory CD8 clonotypes were shared across four donors. Only blood was sampled, and tissue TCR repertoires likely differ from those in blood. Pairwise subsampling indicated that sequencing depth was expected to affect the degree of clonotype sharing among donors. Compared with non-shared clonotypes, the clonotypes found in all four sorted-subset donors had higher generation probabilities. Even with the large sequencing depth, rarefaction of the sorted-subset datasets indicated that sequencing was incomplete. Because the study included a small number of donors, the genetic and exposure-history diversity represented was limited.

Healthy HIV-negative adults with no recently reported acute infections or vaccinations were included as donors. All donors were Caucasian adults living in Nashville, Tennessee, USA. Magnetic negative selection was used to enrich CD4+ T cells, after which naive cells were positively selected on CD45RA and the negative fraction became the memory subset. After blood collection by leukapheresis, PBMCs were isolated using Ficoll-Histopaque density gradient centrifugation and then cryopreserved in the vapor phase of liquid nitrogen. Analytical flow cytometry was used to check the purity and quantity of each magnetically sorted T cell population. Genomic DNA was isolated from every sorted fraction and measured by UV absorbance on a Nanodrop 2000c. Using the deep immunoSEQ assay, TCR CDR3 regions were amplified from genomic DNA by multiplex PCR. For each cell subset, the extracted genomic DNA was distributed evenly across all wells of several immunoSEQ 96-well plates, and each plate served as one replicate. For sorted subsets, approximately 210 ng of genomic DNA, equivalent to around 30,000 T cell genomes, went into each replicate PCR. Purified libraries were measured with a Qubit 3.0 fluorometer, size-checked on a Bioanalyzer 2100, and measured again with the KAPA Library Quantification kit. Every immunoSEQ 96-well plate was sequenced on a dedicated single-read 150-cycle Illumina NextSeq 550 flow cell. On the study's bioinformatics: Because the immunoSEQ output included only junctional sequences and no quality scores, the filtering could not be the same as the filtering used for full-length reads. Sequences were annotated with PyIR, a Python wrapper for IgBLAST v1.9, and V/J genes and CDR3 were assigned using IMGT germline references. Reads were removed for weak V/J assignments (E-value above 1e-6), missing CDR3, stop codons, out-of-frame junctions, or ambiguous translated residues. V3J clonotypes were defined by identical inferred V gene, J gene, and CDR3 amino acid sequence. Percentage overlap between repertoires was computed as shared unique clonotypes divided by the size of the smaller repertoire. RTK rarefaction, the Chao1 estimator, and Recon v2.1 estimates of unobserved clonotypes were used to assess repertoire richness. Generation probabilities were computed with OLGA for all TCRbeta clonotypes obtained by the gDNA method from a handful of donors. What TCRdb holds here is the immuneACCESS table cut down to in-frame rearrangements. Part of the clones is not present; checked against another copy, under half of the missing clones reflect an unresolved V gene, and the others are unexplained. V, J and clone size derive from that table, while D and trimming were established from the DNA sequence. This sample gives about 1 million clones in total; about 75% of them show up just once. Roughly 1.4% of the sample is held by the ten biggest clonotypes.

V is reduced by 6 bases and J by 1 base, leaving a spacing of 9 bases between them. Including the terminal cysteine and phenylalanine, the CDR3 comprises 13 residues. Only the CDR3 part of the read is kept: 39 bases, read in frame from the first base. CDR1 and CDR2 were assigned from the germline V gene as MNHEY and SVGAGI. The chain joins TRBV6-5 to TRBJ1-1; the D gene assignment is ambiguous. The sequenced material came from memory CD4+ T cells sorted from blood. The cell subset or site label for this specimen denotes: CD45RA-negative fraction. The source of this sequence is a man aged 18 to 29 in good health. The DNA is as follows: TGTGCCAGCAGGTGGGCGGGGAACACTGAAGCTTTCTTT. Its translation reads: CASRWAGNTEAFF.